The following is a T cell receptor beta chain sequence with its context. The data were obtained in a study of cytomegalovirus exposure and HLA in healthy donors. All donors participated as healthy donors of bone marrow. 13 Jbeta primers and 60 Vbeta primers were used for the PCR. Some clones are missing from TCRdb's copy, which holds only in-frame ones; the method was immunoSEQ multiplex PCR. The sample lists more than 150,000 clones, approximately 80% seen once, with 2.2% in the top ten. The receptor was isolated from a woman younger than 45 in good health and CMV-seronegative. The sample taken for sequencing was PBMCs.

CDR3 amino acids: CASSQSGIRGEASGNTIYF. For the CDR3, the DNA is TGCGCCAGCAGTCAATCAGGTATACGGGGTGAGGCCTCTGGAAACACCATATATTTT. This chain links TRBV23-1 with TRBJ1-3; no definite D call. TRBV23-1 is treated as an ORF (open reading frame) with a function not yet certain. This CDR3 contains 19 residues. The V and J ends lost 0 bases and 0 bases respectively, with 18 bases between them.